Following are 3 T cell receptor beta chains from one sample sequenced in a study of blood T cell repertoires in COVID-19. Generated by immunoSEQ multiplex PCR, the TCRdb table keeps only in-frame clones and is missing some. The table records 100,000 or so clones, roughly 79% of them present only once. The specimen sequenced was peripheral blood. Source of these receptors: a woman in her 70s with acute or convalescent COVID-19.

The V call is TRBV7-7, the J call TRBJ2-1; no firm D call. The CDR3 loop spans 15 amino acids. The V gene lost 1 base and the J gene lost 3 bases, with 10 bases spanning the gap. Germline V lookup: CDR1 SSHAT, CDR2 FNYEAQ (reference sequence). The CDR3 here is CASSLDLQDYNEQFF. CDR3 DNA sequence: TGTGCCAGCAGCTTAGACCTCCAGGACTACAATGAGCAGTTCTTC.

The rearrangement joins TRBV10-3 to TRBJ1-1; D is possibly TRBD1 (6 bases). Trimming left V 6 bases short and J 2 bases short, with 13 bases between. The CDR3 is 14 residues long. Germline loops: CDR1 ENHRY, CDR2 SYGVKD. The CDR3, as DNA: TGTGCCATCAGCCCCAGGGGACCCAACACTGAAGCTTTCTTT. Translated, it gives CAISPRGPNTEAFF.

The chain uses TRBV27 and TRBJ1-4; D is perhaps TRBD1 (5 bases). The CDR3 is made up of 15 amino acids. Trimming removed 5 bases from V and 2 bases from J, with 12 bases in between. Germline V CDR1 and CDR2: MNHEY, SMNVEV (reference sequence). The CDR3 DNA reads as TGTGCCAGCAGTCTCCAGGGAGGGACTAATGAAAAACTGTTTTTT. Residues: CASSLQGGTNEKLFF.